Presented here are 11 T cell receptor beta chains from one specimen sequenced in a study of naive and memory T cell subsets. Points from the study as a whole: Possibly reflecting memory cells re-expressing CD45RA, a few larger clonotypes occurred in naive repertoires, especially CD8.

An equimolar mix of two oligonucleotides served as the beta constant-region primer for TRBC1 and TRBC2. Ligated cDNA was amplified by four rounds of PCR with nested alpha and beta constant-region primers and SP2. TCRdb independently ran MiXCR on the UMI-ligation and nested PCR reads; one entry per CDR3 protein. The table records under 150,000 distinct CDR3 sequences, about a fifth of them present only once. Antigens of these TCRs are unknown. The sequencing sample was made of naive CD8+ T cells from blood. Every receptor here comes from a human donor in good health.

This clonotype has only a few counts. The chain combines TRBV5-6 with TRBJ2-1; D perhaps matches TRBD1 (5 bases). Germline values: CDR1 SGHDT, CDR2 YYEEEE. V was pared by 0 bases and J by 6 bases, with 13 bases between. CDR3 length: 15 residues. The DNA for the CDR3 is TGTGCCAGCAGCTTGGCGACAGTGAATTCCAATGAGCAGTTCTTC. Protein product: CASSLATVNSNEQFF.

This clonotype has just a few counts. This chain links TRBV28 with TRBJ2-2; weak D call: TRBD2 (6 bases). V lost 7 bases and J lost 2, with 8 bases in between. Germline V CDR1 and CDR2: MDHEN, SYDVKM. This CDR3 is built from 13 residues. CDR3: CASTRENTGELFF. In DNA, the CDR3 is TGTGCCAGCACGCGGGAAAACACCGGGGAGCTGTTTTTT.

The chain is built from TRBV24-1 and TRBJ2-1, with 8 bases matching TRBD2. The V segment lost 3 bases and the J segment 7 bases; nucleotides outside the gene matches: 10. Germline CDR1 is KGHDR and CDR2 is SFDVKD. This CDR3 is built from 16 residues. The chain's CDR3 is CATSDPRTGGQNEQFF. CDR3 nucleotides: TGTGCCACCAGTGATCCGCGGACGGGAGGGCAGAATGAGCAGTTCTTC.

This clonotype was observed a few times. J is TRBJ2-2 and V is TRBV28; D is undetermined. This CDR3 comprises 14 residues. CDR1 MDHEN and CDR2 SYDVKM come from the germline V gene. With 1 base removed from V and 7 bases from J, the gap between germline ends came to 10 bases. The CDR3 reads CASSLSRNGGELFF. Here the CDR3 DNA reads TGTGCCAGCAGTTTATCAAGGAACGGCGGGGAGCTGTTTTTT.

This clonotype was counted only a few times. The gene calls are TRBV30 and TRBJ2-7, with D hard to call. Deletions cut 0 bases from V and 5 bases from J, with 8 bases between. Per the germline V gene, CDR1 is GTSNPN and CDR2 is SVGIG (reference sequence). The CDR3 has 12 amino acids. In DNA form, the CDR3 reads TGTGCCTGGAGTGTTGGGCCGGACGAGCAGTACTTC. Protein product: CAWSVGPDEQYF. The complete variable domain, with remaining parts taken from reference TRBV30 and TRBJ2-7, reads SQTIHQWPATLVQPVGSPLSLECTVEGTSNPNLYWYRQAAGRGLQLLFYSVGIGQISSEVPQNLSASRPQDRQFILSSKKLLLSDSGFYLCAWSVGPDEQYFGPGTRLTVT.

The chain recombines TRBV23-1 with TRBJ2-3, with D tentatively TRBD1 (6 bases). TRBV23-1 is noted as an ORF with a role that remains uncertain. The CDR3 runs to 14 residues. Trimming stripped 4 bases from V and 3 bases from J, with 11 bases between. CDR3 DNA: TGCGCCAGCAGTCCGGAGGACAGTACAGATACGCAGTATTTT. This sequence encodes CASSPEDSTDTQYF.

Only one count was recorded for this clonotype. V gene TRBV12-3 or TRBV12-4 combines with J gene TRBJ2-1; TRBD1 aligns across 7 bases. Trimming cost V 0 bases and J 6 bases; bases outside gene matches: 5. The CDR3 consists of 15 residues. CDR3 loop: CASSLAAGGFNEQFF. The CDR3 bases are TGTGCCAGCAGTTTAGCGGCAGGGGGTTTCAATGAGCAGTTCTTC.

Only a few counts were recorded for this clonotype. This chain links TRBV20-1 with TRBJ2-1, with 11 bases that match TRBD2. Germline CDR1 DFQATT, CDR2 SNEGSKA (reference sequence). This CDR3 contains 15 residues. V shed 4 bases and J 4 bases; nucleotides not matched to a gene: 6. CDR3 in DNA: TGCAGTGCTAACGGACTAGCGGGTCAGTACAATGAGCAGTTCTTC. Translated, it gives CSANGLAGQYNEQFF.

This clonotype has a handful of counts. The genes are TRBV28 and TRBJ1-5; no firm D call. With 5 bases removed from V and 0 bases from J, the gap between germline ends came to 11 bases. The CDR3 totals 15 residues. Germline V gene sequence: CDR1 MDHEN, CDR2 SYDVKM. The CDR3 loop is CASSIRRYSNQPQHF. The CDR3 region has the DNA TGTGCCAGCAGTATACGGCGATATAGCAATCAGCCCCAGCATTTT.

This chain joins TRBV28 and TRBJ1-2, with D unresolved. CDR3 length: 14 amino acids. V dropped 3 bases and J dropped 2 bases, with 10 bases sitting between them. Germline assignment: CDR1 MDHEN and CDR2 SYDVKM. This CDR3 reads CASSLYSSNYGYTF. The CDR3 bases are TGTGCCAGCAGTTTGTACAGCTCCAACTATGGCTACACCTTC.

This clonotype was observed a few times. V is TRBV20-1 and J is TRBJ2-7; D gene ambiguous. CDR1 and CDR2 (germline): DFQATT, SNEGSKA (reference sequence). The CDR3 extends over 13 amino acids. V was trimmed by 1 base and J by 0 bases, leaving 7 bases between them. The CDR3 spells CSARGTNSYEQYF. CDR3 nucleotide sequence: TGCAGTGCTAGAGGTACCAACTCCTACGAGCAGTACTTC.